This T cell receptor beta chain was sequenced for a study of metastatic and nonmetastatic thyroid tumors. In the study overall: Malignant thyroid and benign thyroid patients provided blood and tumor or nodule tissue whose repertoires were compared. Overall study results and limits: Reports indicated that malignant thyroid tumors showed significantly higher TCR beta diversity than benign nodules did, in blood and tumor.

Per the original methods: Using the CDR3 differences seen across clinicopathological groups, the authors built a distant-metastasis classifier for papillary thyroid cancer, which was meant to discriminate distant-metastatic patients. TCRdb re-called the PCR reads via MiXCR. V and J calls and clone size were set by TCRdb, not the authors. The data show tens of thousands of clones, roughly 12% seen once. Thyroid surgery took place with no prior treatment in any patient. Germline CDR1 is WSHSY and CDR2 is SAAADI. CDR3 length: 14 amino acids. The ends were cut back, 5 bases at V and 2 bases at J, with 13 bases in the middle. On this clone itself: What it binds is unknown.

This chain links TRBV10-2 with TRBJ2-7; D not certain. This receptor was obtained from a female donor with papillary thyroid cancer or a benign thyroid nodule (not recorded which). Some clones in this sample may be carry-over from other donors' samples. Source material: blood. CDR3 sequence reads: CASSIWCLAYEQYF. Written as DNA, the CDR3 is TGCGCCAGCAGTATATGGTGTCTCGCCTACGAGCAGTACTTC.